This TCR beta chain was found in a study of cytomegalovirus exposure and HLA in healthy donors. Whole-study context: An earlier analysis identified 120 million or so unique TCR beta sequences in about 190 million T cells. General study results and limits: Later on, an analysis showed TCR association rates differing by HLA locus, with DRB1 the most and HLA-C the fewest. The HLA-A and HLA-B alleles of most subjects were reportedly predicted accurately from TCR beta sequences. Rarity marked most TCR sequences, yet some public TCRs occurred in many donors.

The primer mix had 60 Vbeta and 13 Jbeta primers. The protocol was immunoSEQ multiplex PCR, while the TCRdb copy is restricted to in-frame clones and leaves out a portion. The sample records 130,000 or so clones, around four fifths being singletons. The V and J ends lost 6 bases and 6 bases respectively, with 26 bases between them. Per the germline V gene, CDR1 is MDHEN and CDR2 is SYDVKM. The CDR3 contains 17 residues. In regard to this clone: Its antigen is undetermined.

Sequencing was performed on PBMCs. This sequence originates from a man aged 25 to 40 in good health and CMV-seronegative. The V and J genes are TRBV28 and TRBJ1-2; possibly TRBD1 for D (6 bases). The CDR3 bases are TGTGCCAGCAGCCTTCTAGTCCTTCGACAGGCCACTCATGGCTACACCTTC. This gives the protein CASSLLVLRQATHGYTF.